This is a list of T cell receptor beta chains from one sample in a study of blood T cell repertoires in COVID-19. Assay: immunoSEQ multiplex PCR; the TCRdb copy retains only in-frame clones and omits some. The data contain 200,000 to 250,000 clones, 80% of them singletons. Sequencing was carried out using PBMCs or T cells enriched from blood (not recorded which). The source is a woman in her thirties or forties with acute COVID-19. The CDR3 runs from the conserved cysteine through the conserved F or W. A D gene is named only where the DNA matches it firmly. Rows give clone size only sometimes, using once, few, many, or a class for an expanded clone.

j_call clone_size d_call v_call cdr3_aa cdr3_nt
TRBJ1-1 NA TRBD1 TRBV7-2 CASSGTRTGNTEAFF TGTGCCAGCAGCGGAACCCGGACAGGGAACACTGAAGCTTTCTTT
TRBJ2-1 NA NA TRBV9 CASSVTGINEQFF TGTGCCAGCAGCGTTACAGGGATCAATGAGCAGTTCTTC
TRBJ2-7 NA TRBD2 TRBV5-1 CASREGLAVSYEQYF TGCGCCAGCAGGGAGGGACTAGCGGTTTCCTACGAGCAGTACTTC
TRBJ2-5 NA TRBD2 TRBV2 CASSSASGGAVIRETQYF TGTGCCAGCAGCTCGGCTAGCGGGGGGGCCGTAATAAGGGAGACCCAGTACTTC
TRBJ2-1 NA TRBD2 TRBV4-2 CASSQLRKAGGLNNEQFF TGTGCCAGCAGCCAATTACGAAAAGCGGGAGGGCTTAACAATGAGCAGTTCTTC
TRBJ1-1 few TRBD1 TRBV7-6 CASSLGDTGGLNTEAFF TGTGCCAGCAGCTTAGGGGACACAGGGGGATTGAACACTGAAGCTTTCTTT
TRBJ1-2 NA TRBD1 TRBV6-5 CASSGQGALGYTF TGTGCCAGCAGCGGACAGGGGGCCCTGGGCTACACCTTC
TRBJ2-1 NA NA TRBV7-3 CASSLTRGEQFF TGTGCCAGCAGCTTAACGAGAGGTGAGCAGTTCTTC
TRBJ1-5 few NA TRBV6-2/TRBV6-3 CASSYPPGGNQPQHF TGTGCCAGCAGTTACCCGCCAGGGGGCAATCAGCCCCAGCATTTT
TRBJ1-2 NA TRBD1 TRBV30 CAWSPDRGLYGYTF TGTGCCTGGAGTCCTGACAGGGGGCTTTATGGCTACACCTTC
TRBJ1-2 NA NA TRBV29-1 CSVEGSAKTGYTF TGCAGCGTTGAAGGTAGTGCGAAGACAGGCTACACCTTC
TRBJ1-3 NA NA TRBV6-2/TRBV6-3 CASSYGPKDSYGNTIYF TGTGCCAGCAGTTACGGCCCGAAAGACAGTTATGGAAACACCATATATTTT
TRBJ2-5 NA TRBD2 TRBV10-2 CASSGRGSSGRYQETQYF TGCGCCAGCAGCGGACGTGGCTCCAGCGGGAGGTACCAAGAGACCCAGTACTTC
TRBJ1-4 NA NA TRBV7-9 CASSLTGRGTNEKLFF TGTGCCAGCAGCTTAACAGGGAGGGGGACTAATGAAAAACTGTTTTTT
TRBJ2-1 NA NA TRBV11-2 CASSLAFTSSGNEQFF TGTGCCAGCAGCTTAGCCTTTACTAGCTCTGGCAATGAGCAGTTCTTC
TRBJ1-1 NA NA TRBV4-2 CASSQDRRTAEAFF TGTGCCAGCAGCCAAGATCGTCGGACAGCTGAAGCTTTCTTT
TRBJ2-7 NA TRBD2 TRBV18 CASSPDQGLGGGYEQYF TGTGCCAGCTCACCCGATCAGGGACTGGGCGGGGGCTACGAGCAGTACTTC
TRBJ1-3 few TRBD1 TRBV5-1 CASSPTGGIGNTIYF TGCGCCAGCAGCCCGACAGGGGGCATTGGAAACACCATATATTTT
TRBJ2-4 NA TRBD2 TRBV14 CASSQAWGLAGGPSAKNIQYF TGTGCCAGCAGCCAAGCTTGGGGACTAGCGGGGGGCCCCTCAGCCAAAAACATTCAGTACTTC
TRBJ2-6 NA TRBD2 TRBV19 CASSIGGEWRGANVLTF TGTGCCAGTAGTATCGGGGGGGAATGGAGAGGGGCCAACGTCCTGACTTTC
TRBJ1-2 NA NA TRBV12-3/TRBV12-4 CASSLGGDYGYTF TGTGCCAGCAGTTTAGGGGGGGACTATGGCTACACCTTC
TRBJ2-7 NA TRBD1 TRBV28 CASSGTGAYEQYF TGTGCCAGCAGTGGGACAGGGGCCTACGAGCAGTACTTC
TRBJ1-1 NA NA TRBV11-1 CASSLPGVGAFF TGTGCCAGCAGCCTCCCAGGGGTAGGAGCTTTCTTT
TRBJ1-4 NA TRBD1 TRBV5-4 CASSLDRGDEKLFF TGTGCCAGCAGCTTGGACAGGGGTGATGAAAAACTGTTTTTT
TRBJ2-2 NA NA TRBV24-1 CATSDFGNTGELFF TGTGCCACCAGTGATTTCGGGAACACCGGGGAGCTGTTTTTT
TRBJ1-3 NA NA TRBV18 CASSPRQLSGNTIYF TGTGCCAGCTCCCCCCGACAGCTCTCTGGAAACACCATATATTTT
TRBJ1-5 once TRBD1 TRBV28 CASSSDRGSQPQHF TGTGCCAGCAGTTCGGACAGGGGATCTCAGCCCCAGCATTTT
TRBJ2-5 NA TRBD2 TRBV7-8 CASSPGTSGVETQYF TGTGCCAGCAGCCCCGGGACTAGCGGGGTAGAGACCCAGTACTTC
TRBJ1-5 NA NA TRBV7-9 CASSSSGDRQPQHF TGTGCCAGCAGCTCTTCAGGGGATCGTCAGCCCCAGCATTTT
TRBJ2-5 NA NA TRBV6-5 CASSYLDRRETQYF TGTGCCAGCAGTTATTTGGACAGAAGGGAGACCCAGTACTTC
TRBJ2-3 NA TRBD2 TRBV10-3 CATGRRGSTDTQYF TGTGCCACCGGGCGGCGGGGGAGCACAGATACGCAGTATTTT
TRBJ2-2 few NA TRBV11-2 CASSVQKNTGELFF TGTGCCAGCAGCGTACAGAAGAACACCGGGGAGCTGTTTTTT
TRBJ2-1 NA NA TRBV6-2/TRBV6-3 CASSYPWTTNEQFF TGTGCCAGCAGTTACCCCTGGACTACCAATGAGCAGTTCTTC
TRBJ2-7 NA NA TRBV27 CASGRRGGSYEQYF TGTGCCAGCGGCCGAAGGGGGGGCTCCTACGAGCAGTACTTC
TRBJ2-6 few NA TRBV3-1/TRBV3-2 CASSPTGGSGANVLTF TGTGCCAGCAGCCCCACCGGGGGTAGTGGGGCCAACGTCCTGACTTTC
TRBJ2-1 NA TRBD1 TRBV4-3 CASSQDRGPHNEQFF TGCGCCAGCAGCCAAGACAGGGGGCCACACAATGAGCAGTTCTTC
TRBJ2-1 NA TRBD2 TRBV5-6 CASSFTTGTGTRVADEQFF TGTGCCAGCAGCTTCACCACGGGTACCGGGACTAGGGTGGCTGATGAGCAGTTCTTC
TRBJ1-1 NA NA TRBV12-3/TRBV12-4 CASSRQSTEAFF TGTGCCAGCAGCCGACAGAGTACTGAAGCTTTCTTT
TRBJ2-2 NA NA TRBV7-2 CASSLGGRVGTGELFF TGTGCCAGCAGCTTAGGTGGCAGGGTGGGCACCGGGGAGCTGTTTTTT
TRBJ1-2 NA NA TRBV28 CASSLVGGAGGYTF TGTGCCAGCAGTTTGGTGGGCGGGGCTGGAGGCTACACCTTC
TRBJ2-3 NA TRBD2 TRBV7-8 CASSPYRLAGGYTQYF TGTGCCAGCAGCCCCTATCGACTAGCGGGAGGGTATACGCAGTATTTT
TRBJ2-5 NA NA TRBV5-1 CASSLTRGRETQYF TGCGCCAGCAGCTTGACCAGGGGGAGGGAGACCCAGTACTTC
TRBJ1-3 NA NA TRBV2 CASSEQSISGNTIYF TGTGCCAGCAGTGAACAGTCAATATCTGGAAACACCATATATTTT
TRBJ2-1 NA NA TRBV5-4 CASSLAPGRGNEQFF TGTGCCAGCAGCTTGGCCCCCGGGAGAGGCAATGAGCAGTTCTTC
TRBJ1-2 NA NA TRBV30 CAWSVREDYGYTF TGTGCCTGGAGTGTCCGGGAGGACTATGGCTACACCTTC
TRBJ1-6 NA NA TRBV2 CASRTFREGNSPLHF TGTGCCAGCAGAACCTTCCGGGAGGGAAATTCACCCCTCCACTTT
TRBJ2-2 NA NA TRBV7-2 CASTTGQNTGELFF TGTGCCAGCACCACGGGTCAGAACACCGGGGAGCTGTTTTTT
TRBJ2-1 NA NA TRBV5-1 CASCEGGYNEQFF TGCGCCAGCTGCGAGGGAGGCTACAATGAGCAGTTCTTC
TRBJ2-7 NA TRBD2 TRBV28 CASKTSGIHEQYF TGTGCCAGCAAGACTAGCGGGATTCATGAGCAGTACTTC
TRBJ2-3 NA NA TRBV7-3 CASSEISGAFTDTQYF TGTGCCAGCAGCGAAATTTCAGGGGCTTTCACAGATACGCAGTATTTT
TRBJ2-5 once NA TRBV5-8 CASSPGLRAETQYF TGTGCCAGCAGCCCCGGTTTAAGAGCGGAGACCCAGTACTTC
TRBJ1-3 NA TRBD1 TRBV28 CASSLTGPGNTIYF TGTGCCAGCAGTTTGACAGGGCCTGGAAACACCATATATTTT
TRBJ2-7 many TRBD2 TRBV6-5 CASSFLAGTPYEQYF TGTGCCAGCAGTTTTCTAGCGGGCACCCCCTACGAGCAGTACTTC
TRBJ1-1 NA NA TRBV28 CASRLAGNTEAFF TGTGCCAGCAGACTGGCGGGGAACACTGAAGCTTTCTTT
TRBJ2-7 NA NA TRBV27 CASRVAESYEQYF TGTGCCAGCCGGGTAGCGGAGTCCTACGAGCAGTACTTC
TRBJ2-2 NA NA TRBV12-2 CASRLGEAGGAGELFF TGTGCAAGTCGCTTAGGGGAGGCGGGAGGGGCCGGGGAGCTGTTTTTT
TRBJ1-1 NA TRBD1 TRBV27 CASSSHPGRGTEAFF TGTGCCAGCAGTTCCCACCCGGGCAGGGGGACTGAAGCTTTCTTT
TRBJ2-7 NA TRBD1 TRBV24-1 CATSDGTGGDYEQYF TGTGCCACCAGTGACGGGACAGGAGGCGACTACGAGCAGTACTTC
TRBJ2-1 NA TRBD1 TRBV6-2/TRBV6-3 CASSYSTGLNNEQFF TGTGCCAGCAGTTACTCGACAGGGCTTAACAATGAGCAGTTCTTC
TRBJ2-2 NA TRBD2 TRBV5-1 CASKIRAGNNGELFF TGCGCCAGCAAGATACGAGCGGGGAATAACGGGGAGCTGTTTTTT